This T cell receptor beta chain was identified in a study of blood T cell repertoires in COVID-19. Measured with immunoSEQ multiplex PCR; TCRdb has only the in-frame clones, and not every one. The sample carries about 440,000 clones, approximately 90% recorded once. The CDR3 is made up of 15 amino acids. The germline V gene encodes CDR1 SGHTA and CDR2 FQGTGA. Unmatched junction bases numbered 9, after V lost 5 bases and J lost 6 bases. Sample: peripheral blood. The rearrangement joins TRBV7-3 to TRBJ2-3; 9 bases are a match to TRBD2. The clonotype was recovered from a woman between 25 and 40 years old with acute or convalescent COVID-19. The CDR3 coding sequence is TGTGCCAGCAGCGTTAGCGGGGGAACCAAGGATACGCAGTATTTT. Translated: CASSVSGGTKDTQYF.